Below are 18 T cell receptor beta chains sequenced from a single sample in a study of cytomegalovirus exposure and HLA in healthy donors (dated by TCRdb to the late 2010s). Libraries were prepared through the immunoSEQ multiplex PCR assay. The multiplex PCR relied on a mix of 60 forward primers for TCR Vbeta segments and 13 reverse primers for TCR Jbeta segments. Entries here come from immuneACCESS through TCRdb and include only in-frame sequences with V and J called. Some clones fail to appear in such tables; in the studies checked, an unresolved V gene covers under half of the shortfall, and the cause of the remainder is unknown. This sample is represented by 60,000 or so clones; 75% of them were singletons. The top ten hold under 30% of the sample. The sample consisted of PBMCs. The receptors derive from a middle-aged woman in good health and CMV-seropositive.

This clone was observed once. This chain connects TRBV27 to TRBJ2-7, with 9 positions matching TRBD1. V lost 5 bases to trimming and J lost 0 bases; unmatched junction nucleotides: 2. The CDR3 is made up of 14 amino acids. Germline loops: CDR1 MNHEY, CDR2 SMNVEV (reference sequence). Written as DNA, the CDR3 is TGTGCCAGCAGTCGGACAGGGGTCTCCTACGAGCAGTACTTC. Encoded protein: CASSRTGVSYEQYF.

The chain uses TRBV30 and TRBJ1-1; tentative D call: TRBD1 (5 bases). Germline V lookup: CDR1 GTSNPN, CDR2 SVGIG (reference sequence). The length of the CDR3 is 13 residues. V was trimmed by 3 bases and J by 4 bases, leaving 12 bases between them. CDR3 sequence (DNA): TGTGCCTGGAGGCCCAGGGTATTCACTGAAGCTTTCTTT. It is translated as CAWRPRVFTEAFF.

The chain uses TRBV7-2 and TRBJ1-1, with D possibly matching TRBD1 (6 bases). Trimming removed 5 bases from V and 5 bases from J, with 15 bases in between. The length of the CDR3 is 14 residues. CDR1 and CDR2 (germline): SGHTA, FQGNSA. The CDR3 DNA is TGTGCCAGCAGCACTCAGGGGTGGGGGACTGAAGCTTTCTTT. Protein: CASSTQGWGTEAFF. The complete variable domain, with remaining parts taken from reference TRBV7-2 and TRBJ1-1, reads GAGVSQSPSNKVTEKGKDVELRCDPISGHTALYWYRQSLGQGLEFLIYFQGNSAPDKSGLPSDRFSAERTGGSVSTLTIQRTQQEDSAVYLCASSTQGWGTEAFFGQGTRLTVV.

V and J are TRBV6-5 and TRBJ1-6; a possible D gene is TRBD1 (6 bases). The V and J ends lost 6 bases and 7 bases respectively, with 16 bases between them. In germline, CDR1 is MNHEY, CDR2 SVGAGI. There are 15 residues in the CDR3. The CDR3 region is CASRGWGTGNSPLHF. CDR3 bases: TGTGCCAGCAGAGGTTGGGGTACAGGGAATTCACCCCTCCACTTT.

The gene calls are TRBV19 and TRBJ2-1, with 7 bases aligning to TRBD2. Germline V gene sequence: CDR1 LNHDA, CDR2 SQIVND (reference sequence). The CDR3 is 13 amino acids. V shed 2 bases, J shed 5 bases, and the junction held 0 bases outside the gene matches. The CDR3 spells CASSIRGDNEQFF. CDR3 nucleotide sequence: TGTGCCAGTAGTATACGGGGGGACAATGAGCAGTTCTTC. Full variable domain (rest looked up from reference TRBV19 and TRBJ2-1): DGGITQSPKYLFRKEGQNVTLSCEQNLNHDAMYWYRQDPGQGLRLIYYSQIVNDFQKGDIAEGYSVSREKKESFPLTVTSAQKNPTAFYLCASSIRGDNEQFFGPGTRLTVL.

This chain uses TRBV19 with TRBJ1-1; the D gene is possibly TRBD1 (5 bases). Trimming removed 3 bases from V and 1 base from J, with 12 bases in between. This CDR3 has 15 residues. The germline V gene encodes CDR1 LNHDA and CDR2 SQIVND (reference sequence). CDR3 sequence reads: CASSMSGVWNTEAFF. The CDR3 nucleotides read TGTGCCAGTAGTATGTCGGGGGTCTGGAACACTGAAGCTTTCTTT. Full variable domain (outside the CDR3, taken from reference TRBV19 and TRBJ1-1): DGGITQSPKYLFRKEGQNVTLSCEQNLNHDAMYWYRQDPGQGLRLIYYSQIVNDFQKGDIAEGYSVSREKKESFPLTVTSAQKNPTAFYLCASSMSGVWNTEAFFGQGTRLTVV.

As regards this clone: A read error may produce the germline difference seen at one junction end. V is TRBV7-9 and J is TRBJ1-1, with D possibly being TRBD1 (5 bases). The CDR3 spans 13 residues. Germline CDR1 SEHNR, CDR2 FQNEAQ (reference sequence). CDR3 in amino acids: CSSSFQGNTEAFF. CDR3 DNA sequence: TGTTCCAGCAGCTTCCAGGGTAACACTGAAGCTTTCTTT.

The chain carries TRBV19 and TRBJ1-1; TRBD1 might be the D (5 bases). Germline V gene lookup returns CDR1 LNHDA and CDR2 SQIVND (reference sequence). V was cut by 4 bases and J by 0 bases, with 12 bases left in between. The CDR3 has 15 amino acids. CDR3 in DNA: TGTGCCAGTAGTACTCGGACAAACATGAACACTGAAGCTTTCTTT. Protein product: CASSTRTNMNTEAFF. Supplemented by reference TRBV19 and TRBJ1-1, the full variable domain reads DGGITQSPKYLFRKEGQNVTLSCEQNLNHDAMYWYRQDPGQGLRLIYYSQIVNDFQKGDIAEGYSVSREKKESFPLTVTSAQKNPTAFYLCASSTRTNMNTEAFFGQGTRLTVV.

The chain combines TRBV27 with TRBJ2-1; 11 nucleotides align to TRBD2. The CDR3 runs to 15 residues. J was trimmed by 8 bases and V by 3 bases; bases with no gene match: 6. Germline V lookup: CDR1 MNHEY, CDR2 SMNVEV (reference sequence). The CDR3: CASSFSGGAMDEQFF. In DNA, the CDR3 is TGTGCCAGCAGTTTTAGCGGGGGGGCCATGGATGAGCAGTTCTTC.

This clone was counted once. This chain uses TRBV19 with TRBJ1-3; D is undetermined. The V gene's germline CDR1 is LNHDA and CDR2 SQIVND (reference sequence). CDR3 length: 15 residues. V lost 5 bases to trimming and J lost 4 bases, with 15 bases between them. Here the CDR3 reads CASSFLSFEGNTIYF. For the CDR3, the DNA is TGTGCCAGTAGTTTCCTGAGTTTTGAAGGAAACACCATATATTTT.

The chain carries TRBV15 and TRBJ1-1; 9 bases fit TRBD1. V shed 1 base, J shed 7 bases, and the junction held 10 bases outside the gene matches. This CDR3 is built from 16 residues. The germline CDR1 and CDR2 sequences are LNHNV and YYDKDF (reference sequence). The CDR3 DNA sequence: TGTGCCACCAGCAGAGCCCTAGGACAGGGGTGGCTTGAAGCTTTCTTT. It translates to CATSRALGQGWLEAFF.

This clone was seen only a few times. One junction end disagrees with the germline gene, perhaps due to a read error. The V and J genes are TRBV7-9 and TRBJ2-1; 7 bases align to TRBD2. The CDR3 runs to 17 residues. CDR1 SEHNR and CDR2 FQNEAQ come from the germline V gene (reference sequence). The CDR3 sequence is CSSSSSLMRGKGNEQFF. Written as DNA, the CDR3 is TGTTCCAGCAGCTCGTCCTTAATGCGGGGGAAGGGGAATGAGCAGTTCTTC.

There are a few counts of this clone. The rearrangement uses TRBV19 and TRBJ1-6; no firm D call. The CDR3 contains 16 residues. The V gene's germline CDR1 is LNHDA and CDR2 SQIVND (reference sequence). V dropped 9 bases and J dropped 0 bases, with 15 bases sitting between them. Here the CDR3 DNA reads TGTGCCAGCGCAAGTCTGGGGAGCTCCTATAATTCACCCCTCCACTTT. Its translation: CASASLGSSYNSPLHF.

The V and J genes are TRBV30 and TRBJ1-1; D uncertain. V lost 4 bases and J lost 1, with 4 bases in between. The length of the CDR3 is 11 residues. Germline lookup yields CDR1 GTSNPN and CDR2 SVGIG (reference sequence). Here the CDR3 DNA reads TGTGCCTGGATGGCGAACACTGAAGCTTTCTTT. Translating it yields CAWMANTEAFF. Based on the CDR3 plus reference TRBV30 and TRBJ1-1, the full variable domain is SQTIHQWPATLVQPVGSPLSLECTVEGTSNPNLYWYRQAAGRGLQLLFYSVGIGQISSEVPQNLSASRPQDRQFILSSKKLLLSDSGFYLCAWMANTEAFFGQGTRLTVV.

This clone appeared once. V and J are TRBV19 and TRBJ2-2; 8 bases match TRBD2. Trimming took 6 bases from V and 5 from J; bases not matched to a gene: 5. Germline V gene sequence: CDR1 LNHDA, CDR2 SQIVND (reference sequence). The CDR3 consists of 14 residues. CDR3 DNA sequence: TGTGCCAGTAGCCGGGGGGGTCAGACCGGGGAGCTGTTTTTT. Its translation: CASSRGGQTGELFF.

The chain links TRBV19 to TRBJ2-1; 14 bases fit TRBD2. Germline-derived CDR1 and CDR2 are LNHDA and SQIVND (reference sequence). The CDR3 has 19 amino acids. V gave up 3 bases and J gave up 8 bases; unmatched junction bases: 15. CDR3 sequence reads: CASSIGGTSGGSARDEQFF. The CDR3 coding sequence is TGTGCCAGTAGTATTGGCGGGACTAGCGGGGGCTCAGCTAGGGATGAGCAGTTCTTC.

A few counts support this clone. This sequence joins TRBV2 and TRBJ2-7, with a possible D match to TRBD2 (6 bases). This CDR3 region has 13 residues. The germline V gene encodes CDR1 SNHLY and CDR2 FYNNEI. V lost 7 bases and J lost 1, with 11 bases in between. The CDR3, as DNA: TGTGCCAGCACCCCCGGGACTTCCTACGAGCAGTACTTC. As protein: CASTPGTSYEQYF.

The chain uses TRBV10-3 and TRBJ2-3, with TRBD2 identical over 13 bases. Trimming at V came to 4 bases and at J to 8 bases, leaving 3 bases not matched to a gene. This CDR3 comprises 14 residues. Germline lookup yields CDR1 ENHRY and CDR2 SYGVKD. CDR3 sequence (DNA): TGTGCCATCAGTGGACTAGCGGGGGGAGGTACGCAGTATTTT. Translated: CAISGLAGGGTQYF.